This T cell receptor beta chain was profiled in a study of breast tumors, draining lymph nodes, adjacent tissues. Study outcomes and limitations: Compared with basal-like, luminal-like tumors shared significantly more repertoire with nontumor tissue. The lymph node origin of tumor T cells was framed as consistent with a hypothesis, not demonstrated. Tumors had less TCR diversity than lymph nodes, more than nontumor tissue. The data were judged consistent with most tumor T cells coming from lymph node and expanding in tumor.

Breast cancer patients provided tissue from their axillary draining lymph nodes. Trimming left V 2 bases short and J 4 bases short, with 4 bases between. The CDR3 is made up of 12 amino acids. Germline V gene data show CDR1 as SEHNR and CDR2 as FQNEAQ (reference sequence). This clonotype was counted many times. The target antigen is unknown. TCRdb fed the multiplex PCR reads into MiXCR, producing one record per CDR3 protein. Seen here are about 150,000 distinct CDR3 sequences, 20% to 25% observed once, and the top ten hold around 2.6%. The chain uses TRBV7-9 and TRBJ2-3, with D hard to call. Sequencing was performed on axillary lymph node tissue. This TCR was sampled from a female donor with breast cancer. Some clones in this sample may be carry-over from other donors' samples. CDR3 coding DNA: TGTGCCAGCAGCTTAACGGCAGATACGCAGTATTTT. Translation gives CASSLTADTQYF.